This T cell receptor beta chain was captured by sequencing in a study of T cells after yellow fever vaccination. Study-level findings and limits: Post-booster samples contained most primary-vaccination clones (approximately 96% CD4, roughly 88% CD8). The secondary response was weaker, and its peak arrived faster, on day 5 versus 15.

This clonotype was counted at least ten times. Its antigen remains unidentified. CDR1 and CDR2 from the germline V gene are SNHLY and FYNNEI. This CDR3 has 15 amino acids. Between the trimmed V and J ends, which lost 4 bases and 5 bases, there was a span of 17 bases. From the 5' RACE reads, TCRdb called clonotypes with MiXCR, one entry per CDR3 protein. The data contain 250,000 or so distinct CDR3 sequences, approximately 3.5% of them seen just once; the ten biggest clones take up about 20%. The specimen was PBMCs, collected 15 days after the yellow fever booster vaccination. This chain links TRBV2 with TRBJ1-1; no clear D gene. This TCR was sampled from a man aged 18-30 years who received the YFV17D yellow fever vaccine. CDR3 sequence (DNA): TGTGCCAGCAGTGCTCAACCGGCCACCCAGACTGAAGCTTTCTTT. This translates into CASSAQPATQTEAFF.